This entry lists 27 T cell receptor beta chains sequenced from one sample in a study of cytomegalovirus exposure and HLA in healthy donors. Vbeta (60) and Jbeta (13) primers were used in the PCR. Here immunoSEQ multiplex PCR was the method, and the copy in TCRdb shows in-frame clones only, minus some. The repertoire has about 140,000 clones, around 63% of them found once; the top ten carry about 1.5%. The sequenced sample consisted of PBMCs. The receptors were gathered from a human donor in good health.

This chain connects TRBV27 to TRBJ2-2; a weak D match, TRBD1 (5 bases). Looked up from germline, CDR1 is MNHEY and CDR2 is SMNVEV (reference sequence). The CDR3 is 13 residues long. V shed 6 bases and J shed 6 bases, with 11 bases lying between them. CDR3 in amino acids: CASSHLQAGELFF. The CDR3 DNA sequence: TGTGCCAGCAGCCATTTACAGGCCGGGGAGCTGTTTTTT.

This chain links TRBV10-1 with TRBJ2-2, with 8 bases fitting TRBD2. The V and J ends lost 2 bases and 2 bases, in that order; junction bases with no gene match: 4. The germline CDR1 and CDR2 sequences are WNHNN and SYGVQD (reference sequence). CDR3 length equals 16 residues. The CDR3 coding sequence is TGCGCCAGCAGTGAGGCCAGCGGGGGCAACACCGGGGAGCTGTTTTTT. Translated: CASSEASGGNTGELFF.

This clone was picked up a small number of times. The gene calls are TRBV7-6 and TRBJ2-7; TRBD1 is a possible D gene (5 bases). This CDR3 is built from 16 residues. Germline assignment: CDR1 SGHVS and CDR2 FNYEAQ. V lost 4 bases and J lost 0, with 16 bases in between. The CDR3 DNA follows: TGTGCCAGCAGCTCAAATCCAGGGCGGAACTCCTACGAGCAGTACTTC. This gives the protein CASSSNPGRNSYEQYF.

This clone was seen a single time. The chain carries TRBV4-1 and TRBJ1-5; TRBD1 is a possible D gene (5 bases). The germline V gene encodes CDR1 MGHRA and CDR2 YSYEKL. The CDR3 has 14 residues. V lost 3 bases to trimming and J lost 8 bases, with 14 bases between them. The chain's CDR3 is CASSHGQGDEPQHF. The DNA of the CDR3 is TGCGCCAGCAGCCACGGTCAGGGTGATGAGCCCCAGCATTTT.

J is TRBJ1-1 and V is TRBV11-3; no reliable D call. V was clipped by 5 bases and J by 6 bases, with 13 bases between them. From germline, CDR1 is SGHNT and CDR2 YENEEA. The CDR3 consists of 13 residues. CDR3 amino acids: CASSPIDGAEAFF. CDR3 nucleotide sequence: TGTGCCAGCAGCCCTATAGACGGGGCTGAAGCTTTCTTT.

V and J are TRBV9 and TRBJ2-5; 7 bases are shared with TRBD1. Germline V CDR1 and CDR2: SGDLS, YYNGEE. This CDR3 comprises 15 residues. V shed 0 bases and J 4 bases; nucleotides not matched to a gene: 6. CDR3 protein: CASSVEGARGETQYF. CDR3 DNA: TGTGCCAGCAGCGTAGAGGGGGCTCGGGGAGAGACCCAGTACTTC. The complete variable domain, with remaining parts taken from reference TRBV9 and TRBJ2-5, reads DSGVTQTPKHLITATGQRVTLRCSPRSGDLSVYWYQQSLDQGLQFLIQYYNGEERAKGNILERFSAQQFPDLHSELNLSSLELGDSALYFCASSVEGARGETQYFGPGTRLLVL.

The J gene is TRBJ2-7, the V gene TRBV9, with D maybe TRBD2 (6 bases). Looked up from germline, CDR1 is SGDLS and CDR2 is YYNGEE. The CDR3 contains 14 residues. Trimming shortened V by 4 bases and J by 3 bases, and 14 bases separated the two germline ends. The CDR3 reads CASSSTSSNYEQYF. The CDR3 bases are TGTGCCAGCAGCTCGACTAGTTCCAACTACGAGCAGTACTTC. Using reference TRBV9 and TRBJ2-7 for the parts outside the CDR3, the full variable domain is DSGVTQTPKHLITATGQRVTLRCSPRSGDLSVYWYQQSLDQGLQFLIQYYNGEERAKGNILERFSAQQFPDLHSELNLSSLELGDSALYFCASSSTSSNYEQYFGPGTRLTVT.

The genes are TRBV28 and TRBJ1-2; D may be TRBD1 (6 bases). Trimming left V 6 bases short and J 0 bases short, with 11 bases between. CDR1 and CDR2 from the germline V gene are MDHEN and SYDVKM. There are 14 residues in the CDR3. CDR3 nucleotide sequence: TGTGCCAGCAGACCACAGGGACCTAACTATGGCTACACCTTC. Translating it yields CASRPQGPNYGYTF.

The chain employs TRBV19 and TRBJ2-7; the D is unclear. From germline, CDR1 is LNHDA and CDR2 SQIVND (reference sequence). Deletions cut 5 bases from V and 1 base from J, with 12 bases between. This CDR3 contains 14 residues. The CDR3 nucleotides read TGTGCCAGTAGTGAGGCGACCTTTTCCTACGAGCAGTACTTC. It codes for CASSEATFSYEQYF. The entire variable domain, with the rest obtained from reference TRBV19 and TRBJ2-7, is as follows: DGGITQSPKYLFRKEGQNVTLSCEQNLNHDAMYWYRQDPGQGLRLIYYSQIVNDFQKGDIAEGYSVSREKKESFPLTVTSAQKNPTAFYLCASSEATFSYEQYFGPGTRLTVT.

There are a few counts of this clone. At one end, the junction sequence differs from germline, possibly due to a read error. The CDR3 DNA reads as TGTGCCGCCCTACAGTTCTCTGGAAACGCCATATATTTT. Protein product: CAALQFSGNAIYF. The chain is built from TRBV28 and TRBJ1-3; D not certain. This CDR3 spans 13 amino acids. In germline, CDR1 is MDHEN, CDR2 SYDVKM.

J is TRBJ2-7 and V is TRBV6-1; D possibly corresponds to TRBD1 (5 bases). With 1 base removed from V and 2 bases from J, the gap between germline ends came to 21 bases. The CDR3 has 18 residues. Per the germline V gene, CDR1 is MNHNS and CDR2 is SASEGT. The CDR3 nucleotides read TGTGCCAGCAGTGAAGTATCCCCCAAGGGGATAGGAACCTACGAGCAGTACTTC. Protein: CASSEVSPKGIGTYEQYF.

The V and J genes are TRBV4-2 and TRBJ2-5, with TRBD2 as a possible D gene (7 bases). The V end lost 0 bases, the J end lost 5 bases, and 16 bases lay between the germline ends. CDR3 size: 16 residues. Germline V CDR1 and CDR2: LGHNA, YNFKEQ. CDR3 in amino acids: CASSQDRGEGGETQYF. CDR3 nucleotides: TGTGCCAGCAGCCAAGATCGAGGCGAGGGGGGGGAGACCCAGTACTTC.

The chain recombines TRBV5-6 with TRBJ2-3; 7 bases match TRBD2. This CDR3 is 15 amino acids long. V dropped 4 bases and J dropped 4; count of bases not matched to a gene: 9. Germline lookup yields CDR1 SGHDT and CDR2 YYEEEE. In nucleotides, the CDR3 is TGTGCCAGCAGCCCGTTTGCGGGAGCGTCAGATACGCAGTATTTT. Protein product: CASSPFAGASDTQYF.

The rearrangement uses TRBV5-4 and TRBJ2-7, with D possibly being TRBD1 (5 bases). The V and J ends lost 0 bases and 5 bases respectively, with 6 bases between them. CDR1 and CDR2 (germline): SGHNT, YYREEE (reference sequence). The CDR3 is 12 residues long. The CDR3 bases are TGTGCCAGCAGCTTGGCAGGGAACGAGCAGTACTTC. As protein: CASSLAGNEQYF.

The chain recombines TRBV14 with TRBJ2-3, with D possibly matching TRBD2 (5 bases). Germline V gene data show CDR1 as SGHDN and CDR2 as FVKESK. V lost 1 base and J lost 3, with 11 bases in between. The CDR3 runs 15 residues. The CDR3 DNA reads TGTGCCAGCAGCCAAGGTGTCCCGGGAACAGATACGCAGTATTTT. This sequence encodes CASSQGVPGTDTQYF.

This CDR3 is CASSFDGRARGEQYF. The CDR3 nucleotides read TGTGCCAGCAGCTTTGATGGGAGGGCCCGCGGCGAGCAGTACTTC. This chain links TRBV7-2 with TRBJ2-7, with TRBD2 identical over 7 bases. Germline V gives CDR1 SGHTA, CDR2 FQGNSA. The CDR3 runs to 15 residues. V lost 3 bases to trimming and J lost 6 bases; unmatched junction nucleotides: 11.

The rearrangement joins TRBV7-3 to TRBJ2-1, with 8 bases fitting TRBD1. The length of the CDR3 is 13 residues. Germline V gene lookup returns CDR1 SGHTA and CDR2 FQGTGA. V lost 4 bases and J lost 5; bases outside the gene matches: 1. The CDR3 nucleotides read TGTGCCAGCAGCTCGGACAGGGACAATGAGCAGTTCTTC. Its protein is CASSSDRDNEQFF.

The CDR3 region is CASSGESPRGTQYF. CDR3 coding DNA: TGTGCCAGCAGCGGAGAATCCCCCCGGGGGACCCAGTACTTC. This sequence joins TRBV9 and TRBJ2-5; D is perhaps TRBD2 (5 bases). V lost 3 bases and J lost 7, with 16 bases in between. CDR3 length equals 14 residues. Germline V gene lookup returns CDR1 SGDLS and CDR2 YYNGEE.

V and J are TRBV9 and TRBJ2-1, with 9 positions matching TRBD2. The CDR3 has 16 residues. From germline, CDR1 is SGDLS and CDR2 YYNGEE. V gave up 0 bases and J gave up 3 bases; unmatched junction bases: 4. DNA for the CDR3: TGTGCCAGCAGCGTAGGTAGCGGGAGAGACTACAATGAGCAGTTCTTC. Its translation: CASSVGSGRDYNEQFF.

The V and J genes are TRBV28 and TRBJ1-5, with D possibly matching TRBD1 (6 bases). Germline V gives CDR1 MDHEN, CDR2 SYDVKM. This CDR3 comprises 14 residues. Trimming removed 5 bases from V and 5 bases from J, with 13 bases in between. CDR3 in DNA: TGTGCCAGCAGTACGACAGGTCTCTATCAGCCCCAGCATTTT. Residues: CASSTTGLYQPQHF.

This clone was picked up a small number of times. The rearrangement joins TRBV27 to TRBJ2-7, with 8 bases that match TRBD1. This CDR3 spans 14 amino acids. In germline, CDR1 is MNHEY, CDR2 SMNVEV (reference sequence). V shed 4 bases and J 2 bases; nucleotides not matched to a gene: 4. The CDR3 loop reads CASSSGQGAYEQYF. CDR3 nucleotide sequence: TGTGCCAGCAGTTCCGGACAGGGAGCCTACGAGCAGTACTTC.

The CDR3 coding sequence is TGTGCCAGCTCTCCGGGACAGTGGTACGAGCAGTACTTC. Translation gives CASSPGQWYEQYF. The chain uses TRBV18 and TRBJ2-7, with TRBD1 matching 7 bases. With V trimmed by 6 bases and J by 4 bases, 6 bases remained unmatched. The CDR3 length is 13 residues. Germline V CDR1 and CDR2: KGHSH, LQKENI.

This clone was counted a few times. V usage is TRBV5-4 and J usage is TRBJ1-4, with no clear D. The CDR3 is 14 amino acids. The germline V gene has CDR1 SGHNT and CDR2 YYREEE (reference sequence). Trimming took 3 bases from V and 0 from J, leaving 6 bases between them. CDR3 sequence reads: CASSSRATNEKLFF. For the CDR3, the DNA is TGTGCCAGCAGCTCTAGAGCAACTAATGAAAAACTGTTTTTT.

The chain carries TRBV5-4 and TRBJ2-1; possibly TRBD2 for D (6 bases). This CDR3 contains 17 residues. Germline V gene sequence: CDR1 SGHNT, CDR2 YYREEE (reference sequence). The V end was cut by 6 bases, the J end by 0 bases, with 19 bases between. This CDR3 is CASTPVSGQSSYNEQFF. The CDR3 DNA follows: TGTGCCAGCACGCCCGTTAGCGGCCAGAGCTCCTACAATGAGCAGTTCTTC.

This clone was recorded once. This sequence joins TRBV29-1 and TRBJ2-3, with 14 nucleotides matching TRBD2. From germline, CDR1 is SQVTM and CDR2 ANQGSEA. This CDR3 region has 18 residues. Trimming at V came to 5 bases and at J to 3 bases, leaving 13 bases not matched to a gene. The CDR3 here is CSVRGLAGGNLGTDTQYF. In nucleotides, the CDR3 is TGCAGCGTTAGAGGACTAGCGGGAGGTAATTTAGGGACAGATACGCAGTATTTT.

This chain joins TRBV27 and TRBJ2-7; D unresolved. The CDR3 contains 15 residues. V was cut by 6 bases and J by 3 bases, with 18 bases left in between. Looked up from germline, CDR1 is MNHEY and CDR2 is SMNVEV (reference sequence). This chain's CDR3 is CASRASLHQNYEQYF. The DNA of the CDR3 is TGTGCCAGCAGGGCTTCGTTGCACCAAAACTACGAGCAGTACTTC.

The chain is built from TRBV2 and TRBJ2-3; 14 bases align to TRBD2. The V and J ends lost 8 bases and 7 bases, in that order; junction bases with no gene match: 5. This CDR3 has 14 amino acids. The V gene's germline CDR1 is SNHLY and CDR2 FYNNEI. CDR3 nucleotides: TGTGCCAGCGAGGGACTAGCGGGAGTTTATACGCAGTATTTT. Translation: CASEGLAGVYTQYF.